Following are 19 T cell receptor beta chains from one sample sequenced in a study of T-cell reconstitution after alpha-beta-depleted transplantation in children. As it was prepared, the TCRbeta library received unique molecular identifiers. MiXCR, run by TCRdb on the PCR reads, gives a single entry per CDR3 protein. The sample shows roughly 220,000 distinct CDR3 sequences, approximately 12% of them seen only once. Here the sequenced sample was PBMCs from the stem cell graft donor, taken from the stem cell graft. All receptors come from a human donor who donated a stem cell graft to a child with acute lymphoblastic leukemia.

In its sample, this clonotype was seen many times. The chain recombines TRBV28 with TRBJ1-6; the match to TRBD1 covers 7 bases. The CDR3 consists of 13 residues. CDR1 MDHEN and CDR2 SYDVKM come from the germline V gene. V was clipped by 6 bases and J by 8 bases; unmatched bases: 4. CDR3 sequence: CASRPTGDSPLHF. CDR3 coding DNA: TGTGCCAGCAGACCTACAGGGGATTCACCCCTCCACTTT.

As to this clonotype: Being one base from a much bigger clone, this may be a read error. J is TRBJ2-7 and V is TRBV25-1, with D tentatively TRBD2 (6 bases). The CDR3 runs 15 residues. Per germline, CDR1 MGHDK and CDR2 SYGVNS. The V end lost 4 bases, the J end lost 2 bases, and 15 bases lay between the germline ends. CDR3 region: CASSGGRTGAYEQYF. As DNA, the CDR3 is TGTGCCAGCAGTGGAGGGCGGACGGGAGCCTACGAGCAGTACTTC.

This clonotype was seen many times. This chain connects TRBV3-1 to TRBJ2-5, with D possibly being TRBD1 or TRBD2 (5 bases each). CDR1 is LGHDT and CDR2 is YNNKEL in the germline V gene (reference sequence). V lost 3 bases and J 7 bases, leaving 12 bases between the germline ends. The CDR3 has 13 residues. DNA of the CDR3: TGTGCCAGCAGCCAGGGTCGGGACGGGACCCAGTACTTC. As protein: CASSQGRDGTQYF.

There are many counts of this clonotype. This rearrangement joins TRBV29-1 to TRBJ1-3; D gene unclear. V lost 4 bases and J lost 6, with 4 bases in between. Germline-derived CDR1 and CDR2 are SQVTM and ANQGSEA. CDR3 length: 10 amino acids. The CDR3 loop is CSVVENTIYF. The CDR3 DNA reads as TGCAGCGTTGTGGAAAACACCATATATTTT.

V gene TRBV20-1 combines with J gene TRBJ2-2; possibly TRBD2 for D (6 bases). The ends were cut back, 0 bases at V and 0 bases at J, with 11 bases in the middle. The CDR3 covers 16 residues. The germline CDR1 and CDR2 sequences are DFQATT and SNEGSKA (reference sequence). The CDR3 DNA reads TGCAGTGCTAGAGATCTTGGACTACCGAACACCGGGGAGCTGTTTTTT. Its translation: CSARDLGLPNTGELFF.

This clonotype has ten or more counts. The V call is TRBV9, the J call TRBJ2-3, with TRBD2 matching over 11 bases. Germline-derived CDR1 and CDR2 are SGDLS and YYNGEE. The V segment lost 4 bases and the J segment 4 bases; nucleotides outside the gene matches: 8. CDR3 size: 16 residues. The CDR3 region has the DNA TGTGCCAGCAGCTACCTTAGCGGGGGGGCCGCAGATACGCAGTATTTT. Encoded protein: CASSYLSGGAADTQYF.

CDR3 coding DNA: TGCAGTGCTAGAGACAGGGAGCATTCACCCCTCCACTTT. This translates into CSARDREHSPLHF. The chain carries TRBV20-1 and TRBJ1-6, with D possibly matching TRBD1 (5 bases). CDR1 and CDR2 from the germline V gene are DFQATT and SNEGSKA (reference sequence). Trimming shortened V by 0 bases and J by 8 bases, and 8 bases separated the two germline ends. This CDR3 region has 13 residues.

The gene calls are TRBV20-1 and TRBJ2-4; D call uncertain. The germline CDR1 and CDR2 sequences are DFQATT and SNEGSKA (reference sequence). This CDR3 region has 13 residues. V shed 6 bases and J shed 0 bases, with 9 bases lying between them. In DNA, the CDR3 is TGCAGTGCCCCACCCAGAGCCAAAAACATTCAGTACTTC. Translating gives CSAPPRAKNIQYF.

This clonotype was found many times. The chain couples TRBV6-1 to TRBJ1-5; D is possibly TRBD1 (5 bases). This CDR3 has 14 amino acids. Per the germline V gene, CDR1 is MNHNS and CDR2 is SASEGT. Trimming removed 2 bases at V and 3 bases at J, with 8 bases between. CDR3 amino acids: CASSEQGSNQPQHF. The DNA of the CDR3 is TGTGCCAGCAGTGAACAGGGCTCCAATCAGCCCCAGCATTTT.

This clonotype was detected ten times or more. The gene calls are TRBV12-3 or TRBV12-4 and TRBJ2-5; a possible D gene is TRBD2 (6 bases). The CDR3 extends over 14 amino acids. The V and J ends lost 6 bases and 1 base respectively, with 12 bases between them. CDR3 DNA sequence: TGTGCCAGCAGCCTCTTCGGGGGCCAAGAGACCCAGTACTTC. It is translated as CASSLFGGQETQYF.

The CDR3 sequence: CSARPGTLREPQHF. CDR3 sequence (DNA): TGCAGTGCTAGACCCGGGACACTTAGGGAGCCCCAGCATTTT. This chain joins TRBV20-1 and TRBJ1-5, with TRBD1 as a possible D gene (6 bases). CDR1 is DFQATT, CDR2 SNEGSKA, per germline (reference sequence). The CDR3 consists of 14 residues. The V gene lost 2 bases and the J gene lost 8 bases, with 16 bases spanning the gap.

This clonotype was seen repeatedly, ten times or more. The V call is TRBV6-1, the J call TRBJ2-1, with D uncertain. The germline CDR1 and CDR2 sequences are MNHNS and SASEGT. The V and J ends lost 5 bases and 8 bases respectively, with 16 bases between them. CDR3 length equals 14 residues. The chain's CDR3 is CASSTTRAAHEQFF. The CDR3 bases are TGTGCCAGCAGTACGACCCGGGCAGCCCATGAGCAGTTCTTC.

The chain links TRBV6-2 or TRBV6-3 to TRBJ1-1, with TRBD1 matching 9 bases. V lost 6 bases and J lost 1; bases outside the gene matches: 6. CDR1 is MNHEY and CDR2 is SVGEGT in the germline V gene. The CDR3 runs to 15 residues. CDR3 in amino acids: CASRDPGQGNTEAFF. CDR3 DNA: TGTGCCAGCAGAGACCCGGGACAGGGGAACACTGAAGCTTTCTTT.

This clonotype was found a few times. The chain recombines TRBV12-3 or TRBV12-4 with TRBJ1-1; the D gene is possibly TRBD1 (5 bases). The V end lost 0 bases, the J end lost 6 bases, and 8 bases lay between the germline ends. The CDR3 consists of 13 residues. The CDR3 here is CASSLAGVPEAFF. The CDR3 DNA reads TGTGCCAGCAGTTTAGCGGGGGTACCTGAAGCTTTCTTT.

This clonotype appeared many times. This chain connects TRBV7-9 to TRBJ1-2; TRBD1 is a possible D gene (5 bases). CDR1 SEHNR and CDR2 FQNEAQ come from the germline V gene (reference sequence). The CDR3 runs 15 residues. V lost 1 base and J lost 6, with 15 bases in between. The CDR3 reads CASSLVSPTANGYTF. The CDR3 bases are TGTGCCAGCAGCTTAGTCTCCCCGACAGCGAATGGCTACACCTTC.

This clonotype was detected a few times. This sequence joins TRBV12-3 or TRBV12-4 and TRBJ1-2; D might be TRBD1 (5 bases). The V end lost 4 bases, the J end lost 0 bases, and 9 bases lay between the germline ends. The CDR3 is 14 residues long. The CDR3 here is CASSWGRANYGYTF. The CDR3 region has the DNA TGTGCCAGCAGTTGGGGCCGTGCTAACTATGGCTACACCTTC.

V usage is TRBV9 and J usage is TRBJ1-2; D is undetermined. The germline gives CDR1 SGDLS, CDR2 YYNGEE. V was trimmed by 3 bases and J by 8 bases, leaving 17 bases between them. The CDR3 has 14 residues. Here the CDR3 DNA reads TGTGCCAGCAGCGGGTATTTTCCATCGGAGGGCTACACCTTC. Amino acids: CASSGYFPSEGYTF.

The table lists this clonotype with many counts. J is TRBJ2-3 and V is TRBV12-3 or TRBV12-4; 10 nucleotides align to TRBD1. J gave up 4 bases and V 7 bases, and 11 bases lay outside the gene matches. The CDR3 loop spans 16 amino acids. The CDR3 loop reads CASTVSRQGAADTQYF. CDR3 DNA: TGTGCCAGCACCGTATCCCGACAGGGGGCCGCAGATACGCAGTATTTT.

This clonotype was counted ten times or more. The chain recombines TRBV20-1 with TRBJ2-3; TRBD1 matches 8 bases. Germline V lookup: CDR1 DFQATT, CDR2 SNEGSKA (reference sequence). The CDR3 is 14 amino acids. J lost 3 bases, V lost 5 bases, and 7 bases had no gene match. In DNA form, the CDR3 reads TGCAGTGCTGAAGGACAGGGAGGAACAGATACGCAGTATTTT. Its protein product is CSAEGQGGTDTQYF.